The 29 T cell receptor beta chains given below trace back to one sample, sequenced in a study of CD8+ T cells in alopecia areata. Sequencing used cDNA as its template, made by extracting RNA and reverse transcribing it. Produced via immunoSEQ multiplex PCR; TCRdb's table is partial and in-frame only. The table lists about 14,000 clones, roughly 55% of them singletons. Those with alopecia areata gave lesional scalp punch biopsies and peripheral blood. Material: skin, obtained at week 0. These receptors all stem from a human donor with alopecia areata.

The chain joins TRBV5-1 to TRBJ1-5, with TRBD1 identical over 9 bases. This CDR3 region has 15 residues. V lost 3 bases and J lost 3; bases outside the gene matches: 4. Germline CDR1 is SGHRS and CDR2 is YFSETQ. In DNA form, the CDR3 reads TGCGCCAGCAGCTCGACAGGGGGTGCCAATCAGCCCCAGCATTTT. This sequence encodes CASSSTGGANQPQHF.

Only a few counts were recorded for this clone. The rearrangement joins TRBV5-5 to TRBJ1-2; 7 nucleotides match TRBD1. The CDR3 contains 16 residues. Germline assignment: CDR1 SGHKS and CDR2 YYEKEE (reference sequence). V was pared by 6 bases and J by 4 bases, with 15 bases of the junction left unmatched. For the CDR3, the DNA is TGTGCCAGCATCCTGACAGGGTATGGGGGACCCTATGGCTACACCTTC. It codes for CASILTGYGGPYGYTF.

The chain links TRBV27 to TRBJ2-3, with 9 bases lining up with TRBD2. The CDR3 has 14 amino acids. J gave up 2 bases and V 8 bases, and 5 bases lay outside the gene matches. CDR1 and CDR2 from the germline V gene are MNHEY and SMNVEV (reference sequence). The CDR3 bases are TGTGCCAGCGGCGCTAGCGGGACCACAGATACGCAGTATTTT. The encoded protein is CASGASGTTDTQYF.

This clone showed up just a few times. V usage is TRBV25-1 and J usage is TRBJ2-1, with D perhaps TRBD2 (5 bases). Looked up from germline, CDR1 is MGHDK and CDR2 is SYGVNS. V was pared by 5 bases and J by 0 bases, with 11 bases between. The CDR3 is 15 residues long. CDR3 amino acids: CASSPTGSSYNEQFF. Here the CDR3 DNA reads TGTGCCAGCAGTCCTACTGGGAGCTCCTACAATGAGCAGTTCTTC.

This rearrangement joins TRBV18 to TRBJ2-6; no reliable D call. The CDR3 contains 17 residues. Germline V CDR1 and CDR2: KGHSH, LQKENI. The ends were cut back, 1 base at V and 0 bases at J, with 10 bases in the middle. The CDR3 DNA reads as TGTGCCAGCTCACCACAGGGTATGACCTCTGGGGCCAACGTCCTGACTTTC. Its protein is CASSPQGMTSGANVLTF.

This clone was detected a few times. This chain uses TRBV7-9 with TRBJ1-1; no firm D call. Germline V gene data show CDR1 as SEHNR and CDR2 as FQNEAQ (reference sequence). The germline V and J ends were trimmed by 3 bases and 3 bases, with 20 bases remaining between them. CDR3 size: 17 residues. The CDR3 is CASSLKGGLLGYTEAFF. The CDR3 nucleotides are TGTGCCAGCAGCTTGAAGGGAGGCCTCCTGGGATACACTGAAGCTTTCTTT.

The CDR3 DNA sequence: TGCGCCAGCAGCCAAGAATTCAGTAGTAATTCACCCCTCCACTTT. It encodes CASSQEFSSNSPLHF. The chain links TRBV4-3 to TRBJ1-6; D remains ambiguous. Trimming took off 0 bases at V and 6 bases at J, with 9 bases between the two ends. The CDR3 runs to 15 residues. The germline gives CDR1 LGHNA, CDR2 YSLEER.

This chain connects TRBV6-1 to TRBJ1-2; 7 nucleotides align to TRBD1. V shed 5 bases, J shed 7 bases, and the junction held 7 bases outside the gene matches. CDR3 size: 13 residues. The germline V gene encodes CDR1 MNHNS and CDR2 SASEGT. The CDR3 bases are TGTGCCAGCAGTTCGACAGGGACCTCTGGCTACACCTTC. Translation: CASSSTGTSGYTF.

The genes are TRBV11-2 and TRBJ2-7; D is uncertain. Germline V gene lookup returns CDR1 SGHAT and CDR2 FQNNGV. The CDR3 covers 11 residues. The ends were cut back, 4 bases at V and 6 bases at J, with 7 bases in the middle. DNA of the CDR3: TGTGCCAGCAGCTCTCCCCGCGAGCAGTACTTC. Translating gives CASSSPREQYF.

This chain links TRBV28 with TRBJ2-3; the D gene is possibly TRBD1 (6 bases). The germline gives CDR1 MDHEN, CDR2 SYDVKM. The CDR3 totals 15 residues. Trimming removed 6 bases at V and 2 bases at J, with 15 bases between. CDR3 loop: CASSQDSYSTDTQYF. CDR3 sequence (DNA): TGTGCCAGCAGCCAGGACAGTTACTCCACAGATACGCAGTATTTT. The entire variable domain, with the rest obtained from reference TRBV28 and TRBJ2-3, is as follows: DVKVTQSSRYLVKRTGEKVFLECVQDMDHENMFWYRQDPGLGLRLIYFSYDVKMKEKGDIPEGYSVSREKKERFSLILESASTNQTSMYLCASSQDSYSTDTQYFGPGTRLTVL.

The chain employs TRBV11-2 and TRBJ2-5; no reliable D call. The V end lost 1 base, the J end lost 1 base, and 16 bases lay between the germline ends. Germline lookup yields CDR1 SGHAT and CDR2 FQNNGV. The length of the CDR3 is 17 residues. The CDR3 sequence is CASSLGVPPILQETQYF. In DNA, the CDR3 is TGTGCCAGCAGCTTAGGTGTGCCCCCAATACTCCAAGAGACCCAGTACTTC.

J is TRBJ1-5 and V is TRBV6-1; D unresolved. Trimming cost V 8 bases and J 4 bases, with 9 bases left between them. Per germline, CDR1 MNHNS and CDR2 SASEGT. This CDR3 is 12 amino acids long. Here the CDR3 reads CASGYWNQPQHF. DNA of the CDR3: TGTGCCAGCGGGTACTGGAATCAGCCCCAGCATTTT.

CDR3 amino acids: CASSTPTGGGETQYF. CDR3 coding DNA: TGCGCCAGCAGCACACCTACAGGAGGAGGAGAGACCCAGTACTTC. The chain recombines TRBV5-1 with TRBJ2-5; D may match TRBD1 or TRBD2 (5 bases each). Trimming removed 4 bases from V and 4 bases from J, with 17 bases in between. Per germline, CDR1 SGHRS and CDR2 YFSETQ. CDR3 size: 15 residues.

The CDR3 nucleotides read TGCGCCAGCAGCTTTGGGGACTACTATGGCTACACCTTC. Its protein product is CASSFGDYYGYTF. The V call is TRBV5-1, the J call TRBJ1-2; D might be TRBD1 (5 bases). CDR1 SGHRS and CDR2 YFSETQ come from the germline V gene. The CDR3 consists of 13 residues. The V end was cut by 2 bases, the J end by 3 bases, with 8 bases between.

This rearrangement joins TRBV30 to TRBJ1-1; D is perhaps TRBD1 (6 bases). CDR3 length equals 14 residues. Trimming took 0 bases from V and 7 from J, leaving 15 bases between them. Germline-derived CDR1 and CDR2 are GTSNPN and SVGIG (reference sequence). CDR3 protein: CAWSVLGGRIEAFF. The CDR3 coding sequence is TGTGCCTGGAGTGTACTCGGGGGGCGGATTGAAGCTTTCTTT.

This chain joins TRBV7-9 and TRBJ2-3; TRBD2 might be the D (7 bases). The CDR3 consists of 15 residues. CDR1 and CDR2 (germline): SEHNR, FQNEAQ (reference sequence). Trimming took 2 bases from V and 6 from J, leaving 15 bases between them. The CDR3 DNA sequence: TGTGCCAGCAGCTTACGTCCCGGGGGGCGTGATACGCAGTATTTT. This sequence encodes CASSLRPGGRDTQYF.

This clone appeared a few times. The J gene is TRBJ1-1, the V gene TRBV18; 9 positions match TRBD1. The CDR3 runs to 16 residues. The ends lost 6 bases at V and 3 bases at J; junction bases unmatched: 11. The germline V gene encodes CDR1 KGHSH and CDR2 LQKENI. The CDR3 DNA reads TGTGCCAGCTCGGCAACCTACAGGGGGCCGTACACTGAAGCTTTCTTT. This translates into CASSATYRGPYTEAFF.

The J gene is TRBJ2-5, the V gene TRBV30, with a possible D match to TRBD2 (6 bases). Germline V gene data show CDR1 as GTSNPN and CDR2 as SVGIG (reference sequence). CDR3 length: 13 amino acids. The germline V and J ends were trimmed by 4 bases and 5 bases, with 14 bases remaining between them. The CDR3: CAWIKLGRETQYF. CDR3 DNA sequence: TGTGCCTGGATTAAGTTGGGGAGGGAGACCCAGTACTTC.

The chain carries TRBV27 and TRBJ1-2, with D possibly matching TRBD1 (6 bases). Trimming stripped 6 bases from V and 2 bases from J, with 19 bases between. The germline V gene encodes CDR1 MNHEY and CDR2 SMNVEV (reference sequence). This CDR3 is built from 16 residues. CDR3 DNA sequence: TGTGCCAGCAGCCGCGCCCGGGGGCGGGTCAACTATGGCTACACCTTC. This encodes CASSRARGRVNYGYTF.

For the CDR3, the DNA is TGCAGCGTTGAAGAAGGGTTGGCAAGGAACACCGGGGAGCTGTTTTTT. Its translation: CSVEEGLARNTGELFF. This rearrangement joins TRBV29-1 to TRBJ2-2, with D hard to call. CDR3 length equals 16 residues. Germline V gene lookup returns CDR1 SQVTM and CDR2 ANQGSEA. V was clipped by 0 bases and J by 1 base, with 12 bases between them.

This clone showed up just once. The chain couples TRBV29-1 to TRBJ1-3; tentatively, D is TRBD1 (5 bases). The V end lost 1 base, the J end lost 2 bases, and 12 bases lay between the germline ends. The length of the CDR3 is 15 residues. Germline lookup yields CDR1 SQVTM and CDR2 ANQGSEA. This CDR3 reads CSVEGGGTAGNTIYF. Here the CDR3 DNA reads TGCAGCGTTGAAGGGGGGGGGACGGCTGGAAACACCATATATTTT. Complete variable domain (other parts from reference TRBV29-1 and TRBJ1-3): SAVISQKPSRDICQRGTSLTIQCQVDSQVTMMFWYRQQPGQSLTLIATANQGSEATYESGFVIDKFPISRPNLTFSTLTVSNMSPEDSSIYLCSVEGGGTAGNTIYFGEGSWLTVV.

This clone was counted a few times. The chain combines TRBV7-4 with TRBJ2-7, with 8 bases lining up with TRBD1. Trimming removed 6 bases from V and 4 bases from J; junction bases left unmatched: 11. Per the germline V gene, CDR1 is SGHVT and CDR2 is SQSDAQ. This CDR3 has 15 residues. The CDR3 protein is CASRQRFGQGYEQYF. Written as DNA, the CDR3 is TGTGCCAGCAGACAAAGGTTCGGACAGGGTTACGAGCAGTACTTC.

CDR3 amino acids: CASSLGTGVNQPQHF. The CDR3 coding sequence is TGTGCCAGCAGCTTAGGGACAGGGGTAAATCAGCCCCAGCATTTT. The gene calls are TRBV7-9 and TRBJ1-5; 9 bases are a match to TRBD1. Losses at the gene ends were 1 base for V and 4 bases for J; bases not matched to a gene: 2. Germline V gene data show CDR1 as SEHNR and CDR2 as FQNEAQ (reference sequence). This CDR3 is built from 15 residues.

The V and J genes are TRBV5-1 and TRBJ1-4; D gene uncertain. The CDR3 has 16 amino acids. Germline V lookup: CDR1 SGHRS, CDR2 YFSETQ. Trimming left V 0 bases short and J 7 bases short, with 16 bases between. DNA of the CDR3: TGCGCCAGCAGCTTGGGGTCCGGGTTTGGTCGTGAAAAACTGTTTTTT. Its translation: CASSLGSGFGREKLFF.

CDR3 loop: CASSLSPSSYNEQFF. The CDR3 bases are TGTGCCAGCAGTTTATCCCCTAGCTCCTACAATGAGCAGTTCTTC. V usage is TRBV27 and J usage is TRBJ2-1; D unclear. Deletions cut 0 bases from V and 0 bases from J, with 6 bases between. This CDR3 has 15 amino acids. Per germline, CDR1 MNHEY and CDR2 SMNVEV (reference sequence).

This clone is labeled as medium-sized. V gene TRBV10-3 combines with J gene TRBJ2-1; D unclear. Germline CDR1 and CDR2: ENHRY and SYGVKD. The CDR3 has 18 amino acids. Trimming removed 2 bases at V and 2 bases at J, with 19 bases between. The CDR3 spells CAISELGGDSSAYNEQFF. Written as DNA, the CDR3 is TGTGCCATCAGTGAGCTGGGCGGTGACTCTTCGGCCTACAATGAGCAGTTCTTC.

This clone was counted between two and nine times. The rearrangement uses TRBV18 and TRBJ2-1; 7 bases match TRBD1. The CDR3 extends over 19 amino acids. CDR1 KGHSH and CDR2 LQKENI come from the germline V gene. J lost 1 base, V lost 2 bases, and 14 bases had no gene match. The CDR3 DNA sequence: TGTGCCAGCTCACCAAGAAAAGAGGAAGGGGGCTGGTCCTACAATGAGCAGTTCTTC. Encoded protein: CASSPRKEEGGWSYNEQFF.

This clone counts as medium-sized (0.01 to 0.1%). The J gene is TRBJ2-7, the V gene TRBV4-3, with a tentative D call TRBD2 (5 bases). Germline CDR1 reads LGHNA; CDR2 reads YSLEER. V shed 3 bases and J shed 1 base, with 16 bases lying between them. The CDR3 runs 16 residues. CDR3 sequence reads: CASSHSFGEASYEQYF. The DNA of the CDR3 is TGCGCCAGCAGCCATTCGTTCGGGGAAGCGTCCTACGAGCAGTACTTC.

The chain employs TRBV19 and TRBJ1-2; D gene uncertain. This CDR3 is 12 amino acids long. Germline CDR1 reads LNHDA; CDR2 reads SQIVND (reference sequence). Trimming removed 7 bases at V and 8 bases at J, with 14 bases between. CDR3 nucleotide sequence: TGTGCCAGTACTATCCGGGGAGGCGGCTACACCTTC. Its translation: CASTIRGGGYTF.